The 20 T cell receptor beta chains presented below share a single source sample, sequenced in a study of blood T cells in healthy people across ages. Through a sample-barcoded 5' primer and a J-beta primer mix, a second PCR was run for about 6 to 11 cycles. TCRdb processed the 5' RACE reads anew with MiXCR; each CDR3 protein has one entry. The table records approximately 830,000 distinct CDR3 sequences, 62% of them present only once. The sequenced sample consisted of blood. The receptors were gathered from a man between 25 and 39 years old in good health.

V usage is TRBV28 and J usage is TRBJ2-7, with D perhaps matching TRBD1 or TRBD2 (6 bases each). Deletions cut 8 bases from V and 1 base from J, with 12 bases between. CDR1 and CDR2 (germline): MDHEN, SYDVKM. The CDR3 contains 13 residues. Written as DNA, the CDR3 is TGTGCCAGCTACGGGGGCAGTTCCTACGAGCAGTACTTC. This translates into CASYGGSSYEQYF.

This clonotype was observed a single time. This chain connects TRBV4-3 to TRBJ2-5; the D gene is possibly TRBD2 (6 bases). V was cut by 0 bases and J by 7 bases, with 21 bases left in between. The CDR3 loop spans 17 amino acids. Per the germline V gene, CDR1 is LGHNA and CDR2 is YSLEER. The CDR3 DNA is TGCGCCAGCAGCCAAGACGTGGTAGGGACGTGGGGGGTGACCCAGTACTTC. This codes for CASSQDVVGTWGVTQYF.

The CDR3 DNA reads TGTGCCAGCAGCGTCGGGACTAGCAATGAGCAGTTCTTC. This encodes CASSVGTSNEQFF. The rearrangement links TRBV9 to TRBJ2-1, with 8 bases fitting TRBD2. CDR1 is SGDLS, CDR2 YYNGEE, per germline. The J segment lost 6 bases and the V segment lost 2 bases, leaving 1 base of the junction unmatched. The CDR3 has 13 amino acids.

This clonotype was counted only a few times. The chain couples TRBV6-6 to TRBJ2-1; 9 bases agree with TRBD1. The trim removed 3 bases at V and 3 bases at J, leaving 6 bases unmatched. The CDR3 consists of 16 residues. Germline loops: CDR1 MNHNY, CDR2 SVGAGI (reference sequence). CDR3 sequence: CASSYPRDRVYNEQFF. The CDR3 DNA is TGTGCCAGCAGTTATCCTCGGGACAGGGTCTACAATGAGCAGTTCTTC.

The chain is built from TRBV29-1 and TRBJ2-7, with D perhaps TRBD1 (6 bases). Trimming cost V 6 bases and J 2 bases, with 14 bases left between them. The CDR3 is made up of 13 amino acids. CDR1 is SQVTM and CDR2 is ANQGSEA in the germline V gene. CDR3 region: CSVSGTLTYEQYF. The CDR3 DNA reads as TGCAGCGTGTCCGGGACATTAACCTACGAGCAGTACTTC.

This chain links TRBV29-1 with TRBJ1-2; possibly TRBD1 for D (6 bases). V was pared by 5 bases and J by 8 bases, with 12 bases between. Looked up from germline, CDR1 is SQVTM and CDR2 is ANQGSEA. CDR3 length equals 11 residues. The CDR3 bases are TGCAGCGTTAAACGACAGGCCGGCTACACCTTC. This sequence encodes CSVKRQAGYTF. The full variable domain, its missing parts supplied by reference TRBV29-1 and TRBJ1-2, is SAVISQKPSRDICQRGTSLTIQCQVDSQVTMMFWYRQQPGQSLTLIATANQGSEATYESGFVIDKFPISRPNLTFSTLTVSNMSPEDSSIYLCSVKRQAGYTFGSGTRLTVV.

The chain employs TRBV28 and TRBJ2-1; 8 bases are shared with TRBD2. Germline CDR1 and CDR2: MDHEN and SYDVKM. The V segment lost 1 base and the J segment 7 bases; nucleotides outside the gene matches: 9. There are 16 residues in the CDR3. CDR3 bases: TGTGCCAGCAGTTTATACTCAGCGGGGGCGGGTAATGAGCAGTTCTTC. Amino acids: CASSLYSAGAGNEQFF.

V is TRBV20-1 and J is TRBJ2-4, with D perhaps matching TRBD1 or TRBD2 (6 bases each). The CDR3 extends over 12 amino acids. Trimming stripped 6 bases from V and 5 bases from J, with 11 bases between. The germline gives CDR1 DFQATT, CDR2 SNEGSKA (reference sequence). The CDR3 bases are TGCAGTGCCAGGGGAGGCCAAAACATTCAGTACTTC. Translation gives CSARGGQNIQYF.

V and J are TRBV9 and TRBJ2-3; 10 bases line up with TRBD1. This CDR3 comprises 19 residues. Germline V gene lookup returns CDR1 SGDLS and CDR2 YYNGEE. V was pared by 1 base and J by 3 bases, with 14 bases of the junction left unmatched. The CDR3 bases are TGTGCCAGCAGCGTAACACACCGGGACAGGGGATGGAGAACAGATACGCAGTATTTT. As protein: CASSVTHRDRGWRTDTQYF. The full variable domain, in which reference TRBV9 and TRBJ2-3 provide the parts outside the CDR3, is DSGVTQTPKHLITATGQRVTLRCSPRSGDLSVYWYQQSLDQGLQFLIQYYNGEERAKGNILERFSAQQFPDLHSELNLSSLELGDSALYFCASSVTHRDRGWRTDTQYFGPGTRLTVL.

The chain links TRBV4-2 to TRBJ2-5; D ambiguous. Germline V lookup: CDR1 LGHNA, CDR2 YNFKEQ. The CDR3 runs 16 residues. V shed 4 bases and J shed 5 bases, with 20 bases lying between them. CDR3 in amino acids: CASSPEHVVGWETQYF. The CDR3 bases are TGTGCCAGCAGCCCTGAGCACGTAGTGGGTTGGGAGACCCAGTACTTC.

V gene TRBV11-3 combines with J gene TRBJ2-7; a possible D gene is TRBD1 (5 bases). CDR1 is SGHNT, CDR2 YENEEA, per germline. The CDR3 totals 17 residues. The ends were cut back, 3 bases at V and 1 base at J, with 19 bases in the middle. CDR3 sequence (DNA): TGTGCCAGCAGCTTTCAATTGGCACCCGACAGATCCTACGAGCAGTACTTC. This sequence encodes CASSFQLAPDRSYEQYF.

This chain joins TRBV7-9 and TRBJ2-3; no reliable D call. There are 14 residues in the CDR3. Trimming took off 2 bases at V and 2 bases at J, with 8 bases between the two ends. CDR1 SEHNR and CDR2 FQNEAQ come from the germline V gene (reference sequence). In nucleotides, the CDR3 is TGTGCCAGCAGCTTATCGGTGTCCACAGATACGCAGTATTTT. It codes for CASSLSVSTDTQYF.

This chain connects TRBV5-1 to TRBJ2-1; the D gene is possibly TRBD2 (6 bases). Germline loops: CDR1 SGHRS, CDR2 YFSETQ. The CDR3 runs 15 residues. The V and J ends lost 0 bases and 2 bases respectively, with 9 bases between them. CDR3 DNA sequence: TGCGCCAGCAGCTTGGAACTAGCCGCCTACAATGAGCAGTTCTTC. Translation gives CASSLELAAYNEQFF.

The chain uses TRBV25-1 and TRBJ1-4; D call uncertain. The CDR3 spans 14 residues. CDR1 is MGHDK and CDR2 is SYGVNS in the germline V gene. The V gene lost 5 bases and the J gene lost 0 bases, with 7 bases spanning the gap. CDR3 sequence: CASSYTSTNEKLFF. CDR3 nucleotides: TGTGCCAGCAGTTACACTTCAACTAATGAAAAACTGTTTTTT.

This chain links TRBV12-3 or TRBV12-4 with TRBJ2-1; a possible D gene is TRBD1 (6 bases). The V end lost 5 bases, the J end lost 6 bases, and 11 bases lay between the germline ends. The CDR3 extends over 13 amino acids. CDR3 residues: CASSVDRSNEQFF. CDR3 nucleotide sequence: TGTGCCAGCAGTGTAGACAGGTCCAATGAGCAGTTCTTC.

This clonotype was detected many times. V gene TRBV29-1 combines with J gene TRBJ2-7; TRBD2 matches at 14 bases. The CDR3 has 16 residues. Losses at the gene ends were 0 bases for V and 0 bases for J; bases not matched to a gene: 1. The germline V gene encodes CDR1 SQVTM and CDR2 ANQGSEA. The CDR3: CSVEDGTSGSSYEQYF. DNA for the CDR3: TGCAGCGTTGAAGACGGGACTAGCGGGAGCTCCTACGAGCAGTACTTC.

The chain recombines TRBV12-3 or TRBV12-4 with TRBJ2-3, with D possibly being TRBD1 (8 bases). The V end lost 7 bases, the J end lost 1 base, and 15 bases lay between the germline ends. CDR3 size: 15 residues. CDR3 sequence reads: CASTPGGQGTDTQYF. For the CDR3, the DNA is TGTGCCAGCACCCCGGGGGGACAGGGCACAGATACGCAGTATTTT.

This clonotype showed up just once. This chain uses TRBV4-3 with TRBJ2-3; D is ambiguous. V shed 0 bases and J shed 7 bases, with 8 bases lying between them. This CDR3 contains 13 residues. Germline V gives CDR1 LGHNA, CDR2 YSLEER. CDR3 bases: TGCGCCAGCAGCCAAGATATAGCCTATACGCAGTATTTT. The encoded protein is CASSQDIAYTQYF.

The genes are TRBV6-2 or TRBV6-3 and TRBJ2-1; TRBD2 aligns across 10 bases. In germline, CDR1 is MNHEY, CDR2 SVGEGT. The CDR3 covers 17 residues. V was clipped by 6 bases and J by 5 bases; unmatched bases: 13. In nucleotides, the CDR3 is TGTGCCAGCAGCCAAAGCGGGGGGGCGGCGGGCCACAATGAGCAGTTCTTC. It is translated as CASSQSGGAAGHNEQFF.

This clonotype has just a few counts. The chain recombines TRBV4-3 with TRBJ2-2; 7 bases map to TRBD2. Germline CDR1 LGHNA, CDR2 YSLEER. This CDR3 has 14 amino acids. V shed 4 bases, J shed 8 bases, and the junction held 7 bases outside the gene matches. The CDR3 spells CASSRLASGGELFF. CDR3 coding DNA: TGCGCCAGCAGCCGACTAGCCTCGGGAGGGGAGCTGTTTTTT.